This T cell receptor (beta chain) was obtained from a study of patients and donors after allogeneic stem cell transplantation. Germline V lookup: CDR1 MNHEY, CDR2 SVGAGI. This CDR3 spans 16 amino acids. The ends were cut back, 2 bases at V and 5 bases at J, with 18 bases in the middle. TCRdb re-derived calls from the RT-PCR reads in MiXCR, one entry per CDR3 protein. Altogether roughly 940,000 distinct CDR3 sequences are present, 15% to 20% being singletons, with the ten largest covering 6%. What was sequenced was blood, either unsorted or a sorted T cell fraction (not recorded which). This receptor was taken from a human donor who was either an allogeneic HSCT recipient or a stem cell or donor lymphocyte infusion donor (not recorded which). It is not recorded whose cells these are; they may come from a transplant donor. The chain combines TRBV6-5 with TRBJ1-2; weak D call: TRBD1 (5 bases). CDR3 region: CASSYALRGRGYGYTF. The CDR3 nucleotides are TGTGCCAGCAGTTACGCGCTCCGGGGTAGGGGATATGGCTACACCTTC.